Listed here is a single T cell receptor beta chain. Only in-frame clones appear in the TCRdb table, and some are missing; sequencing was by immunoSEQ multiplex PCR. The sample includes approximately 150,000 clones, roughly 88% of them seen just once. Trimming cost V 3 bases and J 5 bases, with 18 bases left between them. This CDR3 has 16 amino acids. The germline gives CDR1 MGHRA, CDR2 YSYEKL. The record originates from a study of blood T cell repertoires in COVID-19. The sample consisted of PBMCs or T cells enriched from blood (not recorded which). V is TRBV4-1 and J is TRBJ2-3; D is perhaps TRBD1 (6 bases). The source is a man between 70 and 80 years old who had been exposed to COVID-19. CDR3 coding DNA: TGCGCCAGCAGCCACCGAAAAGGGCAGGGGTTAGATACGCAGTATTTT. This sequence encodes CASSHRKGQGLDTQYF.